Each of the 13 T cell receptor beta chains below was sequenced from the same sample in a study of blood T cell repertoires in COVID-19. Profiling relied on immunoSEQ multiplex PCR, and the TCRdb table lists in-frame clones only, not all of them. The sample yields about 78,000 clones, around nine tenths seen once. Sequencing was performed on peripheral blood. These receptors were taken from a middle-aged man with active or convalescent COVID-19.

The rearrangement uses TRBV11-2 and TRBJ2-7; possible D gene TRBD2, 5 bases. V lost 5 bases, J lost 6 bases, and 17 bases lay in between. Per germline, CDR1 SGHAT and CDR2 FQNNGV. The CDR3 runs 14 residues. The CDR3 spells CASSRAGNRGEQYF. The CDR3 bases are TGTGCCAGCAGCCGGGCCGGGAACCGGGGCGAGCAGTACTTC.

This clone has just one count. The chain employs TRBV28 and TRBJ2-1; 7 positions match TRBD2. Germline CDR1 MDHEN, CDR2 SYDVKM. The CDR3 length is 16 residues. V shed 6 bases and J 0 bases; nucleotides not matched to a gene: 8. The CDR3 DNA reads TGTGCCAGCAGCCCGTGGCGGGAGAGCTCCTACAATGAGCAGTTCTTC. It translates to CASSPWRESSYNEQFF.

This clone was counted once. The chain carries TRBV10-3 and TRBJ2-1; 10 bases line up with TRBD1. Germline lookup yields CDR1 ENHRY and CDR2 SYGVKD. The CDR3 is 15 residues long. The junction had 7 bases not matched to a gene; V was cut back by 3 bases and J by 8 bases. CDR3 protein: CAISDRQGAGDEQFF. The CDR3 DNA reads as TGTGCCATCAGTGACCGACAGGGGGCGGGGGATGAGCAGTTCTTC.

The chain is built from TRBV25-1 and TRBJ1-1; TRBD1 agrees at 8 bases. CDR1 and CDR2 from the germline V gene are MGHDK and SYGVNS. The CDR3 length is 14 residues. The V and J ends lost 3 bases and 11 bases, in that order; junction bases with no gene match: 11. CDR3: CASSDGLTGDKAFF. In DNA, the CDR3 is TGTGCCAGCAGTGATGGGCTGACAGGGGACAAGGCTTTCTTT.

This clone appeared once. The gene calls are TRBV27 and TRBJ1-2; possibly TRBD1 for D (5 bases). CDR1 is MNHEY, CDR2 SMNVEV, per germline (reference sequence). V lost 0 bases and J lost 5, with 10 bases in between. This CDR3 has 14 amino acids. CDR3 loop: CASSLSSTDYGYTF. The CDR3 bases are TGTGCCAGCAGTTTATCCTCGACAGATTATGGCTACACCTTC.

The chain links TRBV6-1 to TRBJ1-5; TRBD1 matches at 7 bases. J lost 1 base, V lost 6 bases, and 0 bases had no gene match. This CDR3 has 13 residues. The V gene's germline CDR1 is MNHNS and CDR2 SASEGT. CDR3 in amino acids: CASRTGSNQPQHF. The DNA of the CDR3 is TGTGCCAGCAGGACAGGGAGCAATCAGCCCCAGCATTTT.

The V gene is TRBV28, the J gene TRBJ1-4; tentatively, D is TRBD1 (5 bases). Trimming removed 1 base from V and 3 bases from J, with 9 bases in between. Germline CDR1 reads MDHEN; CDR2 reads SYDVKM. The CDR3 is made up of 15 amino acids. The CDR3 region is CASSLSGGANEKLFF. The CDR3 DNA is TGTGCCAGCAGTTTATCCGGAGGGGCTAATGAAAAACTGTTTTTT.

The genes are TRBV20-1 and TRBJ1-2, with 10 positions matching TRBD1. After removal of 3 bases from V and 6 bases from J, the junction contained 4 bases not matched to a gene. The CDR3 has 13 amino acids. Per germline, CDR1 DFQATT and CDR2 SNEGSKA (reference sequence). This chain's CDR3 is CSASADRGHGYTF. The CDR3 DNA reads TGCAGTGCTAGTGCCGACAGGGGGCATGGCTACACCTTC.

This rearrangement joins TRBV28 to TRBJ1-5; D might be TRBD1 (6 bases). The germline V gene encodes CDR1 MDHEN and CDR2 SYDVKM. CDR3 length: 14 amino acids. Trimming stripped 6 bases from V and 1 base from J, with 10 bases between. Written as DNA, the CDR3 is TGTGCCAGCAGGAGGGGGGGGAGCAATCAGCCCCAGCATTTT. Translating it yields CASRRGGSNQPQHF.

The chain links TRBV5-1 to TRBJ2-1; 10 bases are shared with TRBD2. Germline CDR1 reads SGHRS; CDR2 reads YFSETQ. This CDR3 contains 13 residues. Trimming took 4 bases from V and 8 from J; bases not matched to a gene: 3. CDR3 region: CASSPGTSDEQFF. The CDR3 bases are TGCGCCAGCAGCCCCGGGACTAGCGATGAGCAGTTCTTC.

The chain uses TRBV2 and TRBJ2-5, with TRBD1 matching over 8 bases. From germline, CDR1 is SNHLY and CDR2 FYNNEI. The CDR3 sequence is 13 residues long. Losses at the gene ends were 8 bases for V and 2 bases for J; bases not matched to a gene: 4. For the CDR3, the DNA is TGTGCCAGCGGCGGACAGGGTCAAGAGACCCAGTACTTC. It encodes CASGGQGQETQYF.

This CDR3 reads CASSPGQYGYTF. The DNA for the CDR3 is TGTGCCAGCAGTCCCGGACAGTATGGCTACACCTTC. The rearrangement joins TRBV28 to TRBJ1-2; possible D gene TRBD1, 6 bases. The V end was cut by 5 bases, the J end by 5 bases, with 9 bases between. The CDR3 has 12 amino acids. Germline V gives CDR1 MDHEN, CDR2 SYDVKM.

V gene TRBV19 combines with J gene TRBJ1-6, with D perhaps TRBD1 (5 bases). The CDR3 extends over 15 amino acids. CDR1 and CDR2 (germline): LNHDA, SQIVND (reference sequence). The V gene lost 5 bases and the J gene lost 7 bases, with 15 bases spanning the gap. CDR3: CASSWEGAENSPLHF. The CDR3 DNA sequence: TGTGCCAGTAGTTGGGAAGGGGCCGAGAATTCACCCCTCCACTTT.